This TCR beta chain derives from a study of blood T cell repertoires in COVID-19. About the study: T cells, B-cell-depleted T cells, or PBMCs provided the cDNA or gDNA that served as material.

The CDR3 has 16 residues. V was trimmed by 4 bases and J by 8 bases, leaving 21 bases between them. CDR1 and CDR2 (germline): SGHTS, YDEGEE. Original processing notes: Amplification of reference gene primers provided the estimated nucleated cell counts. Profiled with immunoSEQ multiplex PCR; TCRdb holds only in-frame clones, not every one. The D gene and trimming were derived from the DNA, and the V and J assignments and clone size from that table. The table has roughly 100,000 clones, approximately 84% seen once; the top ten hold 11% to 15%. This sequence was found in a woman aged 55-75 years with acute or convalescent COVID-19. The chain couples TRBV5-8 to TRBJ1-4, with D perhaps matching TRBD1 (6 bases). The sample comprised peripheral blood. The CDR3 spells CASSAQGGPSWEKLFF. CDR3 DNA: TGTGCCAGCAGCGCGCAAGGGGGACCCTCATGGGAAAAACTGTTTTTT.